This entry lists 7 T cell receptor beta chains sequenced from one sample in a study of graft-versus-host responses after intestinal transplantation. Only in-frame clones appear in the TCRdb table, and some are missing; sequencing was by immunoSEQ multiplex PCR. The table shows 65,000 to 85,000 clones, with roughly 92% occurring only once. Here the sequenced sample was bone marrow, taken 700 to 850 days after intestinal transplantation. The origin of the receptors is a human patient who received an intestinal transplant, so some T cells may come from the graft donor.

This chain uses TRBV27 with TRBJ2-2; maybe TRBD1 (5 bases). CDR3 size: 13 residues. The germline V gene encodes CDR1 MNHEY and CDR2 SMNVEV (reference sequence). V shed 6 bases and J shed 4 bases, with 9 bases lying between them. The CDR3 protein is CASRPDSTGELFF. CDR3 DNA sequence: TGTGCCAGCAGACCAGACAGCACCGGGGAGCTGTTTTTT.

This clone was recorded a few times. The V gene is TRBV11-2, the J gene TRBJ1-6; no clear D. V lost 0 bases and J lost 11, with 5 bases in between. This CDR3 region has 12 residues. Germline V gene sequence: CDR1 SGHAT, CDR2 FQNNGV. The CDR3 bases are TGTGCCAGCAGCTTAGACCTTCCACCCCTCCACTTT. Translating it yields CASSLDLPPLHF.

This clone showed up just a few times. The rearrangement uses TRBV19 and TRBJ1-2; perhaps TRBD1 as D (6 bases). Germline V gene data show CDR1 as LNHDA and CDR2 as SQIVND (reference sequence). The ends were cut back, 1 base at V and 6 bases at J, with 15 bases in the middle. The CDR3 runs to 15 residues. The CDR3 loop is CASSIVGGGADGYTF. Written as DNA, the CDR3 is TGTGCCAGTAGTATAGTCGGAGGGGGAGCGGATGGCTACACCTTC.

The genes are TRBV2 and TRBJ2-2; D unclear. Germline V CDR1 and CDR2: SNHLY, FYNNEI. Trimming left V 7 bases short and J 6 bases short, with 12 bases between. The CDR3 loop spans 13 amino acids. CDR3 amino acids: CASNEAWSGELFF. The CDR3 DNA follows: TGTGCCAGCAATGAGGCCTGGTCCGGGGAGCTGTTTTTT.

The rearrangement joins TRBV7-9 to TRBJ2-2; tentatively, D is TRBD2 (5 bases). CDR1 is SEHNR, CDR2 FQNEAQ, per germline (reference sequence). The CDR3 has 12 residues. Trimming pared 5 bases from V and 4 bases from J, leaving 5 bases between. The CDR3: CASSRGTGELFF. The CDR3 DNA sequence: TGTGCCAGCAGCCGGGGCACCGGGGAGCTGTTTTTT.

The V call is TRBV7-6, the J call TRBJ2-3, with 9 bases fitting TRBD2. Germline V gene data show CDR1 as SGHVS and CDR2 as FNYEAQ. V trimming: 4 bases; J trimming: 2 bases; junction bases outside the gene matches: 13. This CDR3 spans 18 amino acids. CDR3 amino acids: CASSSVGLRGGDTDTQYF. CDR3 DNA: TGTGCCAGCAGCTCAGTGGGTTTGCGGGGGGGGGACACAGATACGCAGTATTTT.

The rearrangement uses TRBV7-2 and TRBJ2-3, with a possible D match to TRBD2 (6 bases). With 4 bases removed from V and 3 bases from J, the gap between germline ends came to 14 bases. Germline V lookup: CDR1 SGHTA, CDR2 FQGNSA. The CDR3 extends over 15 amino acids. CDR3 sequence: CASSSLATDTDTQYF. Written as DNA, the CDR3 is TGTGCCAGCAGCTCTCTAGCGACCGATACAGATACGCAGTATTTT.